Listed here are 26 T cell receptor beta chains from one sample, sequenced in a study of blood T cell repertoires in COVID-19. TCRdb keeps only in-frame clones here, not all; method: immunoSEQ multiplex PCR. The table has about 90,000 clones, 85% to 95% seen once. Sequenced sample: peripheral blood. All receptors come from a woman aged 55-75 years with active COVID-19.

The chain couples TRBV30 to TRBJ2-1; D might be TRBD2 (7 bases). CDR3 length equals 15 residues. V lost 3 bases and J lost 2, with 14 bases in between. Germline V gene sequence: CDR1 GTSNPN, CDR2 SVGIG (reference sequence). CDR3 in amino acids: CAWSGGLGTYNEQFF. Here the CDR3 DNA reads TGTGCCTGGAGCGGGGGGCTAGGTACCTACAATGAGCAGTTCTTC.

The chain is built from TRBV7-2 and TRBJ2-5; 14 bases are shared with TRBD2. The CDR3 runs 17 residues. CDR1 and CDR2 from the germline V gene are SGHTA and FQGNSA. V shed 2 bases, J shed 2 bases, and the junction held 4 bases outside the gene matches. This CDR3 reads CASSLTGLAGGQETQYF. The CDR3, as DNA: TGTGCCAGCAGCTTAACAGGACTAGCGGGGGGTCAAGAGACCCAGTACTTC.

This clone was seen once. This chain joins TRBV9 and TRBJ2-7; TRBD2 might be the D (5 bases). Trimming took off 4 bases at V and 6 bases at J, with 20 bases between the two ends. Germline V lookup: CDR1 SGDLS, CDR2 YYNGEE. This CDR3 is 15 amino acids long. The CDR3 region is CASSPLGVMGSEQYF. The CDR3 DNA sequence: TGTGCCAGCAGCCCCCTCGGGGTAATGGGGAGCGAGCAGTACTTC. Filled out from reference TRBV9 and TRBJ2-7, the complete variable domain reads DSGVTQTPKHLITATGQRVTLRCSPRSGDLSVYWYQQSLDQGLQFLIQYYNGEERAKGNILERFSAQQFPDLHSELNLSSLELGDSALYFCASSPLGVMGSEQYFGPGTRLTVT.

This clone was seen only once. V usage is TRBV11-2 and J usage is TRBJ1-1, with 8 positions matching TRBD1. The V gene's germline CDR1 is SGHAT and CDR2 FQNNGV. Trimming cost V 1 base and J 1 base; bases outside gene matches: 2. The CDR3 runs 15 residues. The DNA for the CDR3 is TGTGCCAGCAGCTTAGGGGACAGGAGGAACACTGAAGCTTTCTTT. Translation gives CASSLGDRRNTEAFF.

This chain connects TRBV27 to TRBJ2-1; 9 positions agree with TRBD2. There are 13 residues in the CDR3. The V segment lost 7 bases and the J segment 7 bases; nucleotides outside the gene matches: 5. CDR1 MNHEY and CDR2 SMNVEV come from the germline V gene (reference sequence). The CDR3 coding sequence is TGTGCCAGCACCCCTAGCGGGATAAATGAGCAGTTCTTC. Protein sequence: CASTPSGINEQFF.

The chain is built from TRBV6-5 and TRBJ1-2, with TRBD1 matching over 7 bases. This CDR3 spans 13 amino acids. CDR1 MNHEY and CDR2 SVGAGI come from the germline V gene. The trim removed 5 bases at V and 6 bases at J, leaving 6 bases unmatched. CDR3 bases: TGTGCCAGCAGTCTGACAGGGTCGAATGGCTACACCTTC. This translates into CASSLTGSNGYTF.

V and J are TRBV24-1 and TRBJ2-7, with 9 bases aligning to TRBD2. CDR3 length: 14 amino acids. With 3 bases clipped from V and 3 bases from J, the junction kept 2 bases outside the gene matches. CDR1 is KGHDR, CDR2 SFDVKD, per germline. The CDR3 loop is CATSDPTSGYEQYF. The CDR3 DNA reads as TGTGCCACCAGTGATCCGACTAGCGGCTACGAGCAGTACTTC.

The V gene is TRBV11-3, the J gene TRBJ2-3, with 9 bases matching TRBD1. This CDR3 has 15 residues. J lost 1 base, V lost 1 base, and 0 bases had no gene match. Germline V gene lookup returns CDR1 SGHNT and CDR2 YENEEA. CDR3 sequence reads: CASSLGQGGTDTQYF. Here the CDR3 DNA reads TGTGCCAGCAGCTTAGGACAGGGGGGCACAGATACGCAGTATTTT.

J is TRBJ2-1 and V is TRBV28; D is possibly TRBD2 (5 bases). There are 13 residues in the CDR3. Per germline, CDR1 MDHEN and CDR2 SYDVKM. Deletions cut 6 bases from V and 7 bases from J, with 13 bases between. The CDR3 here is CASRQDSVNEQFF. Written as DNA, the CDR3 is TGTGCCAGCAGGCAGGACTCGGTGAATGAGCAGTTCTTC.

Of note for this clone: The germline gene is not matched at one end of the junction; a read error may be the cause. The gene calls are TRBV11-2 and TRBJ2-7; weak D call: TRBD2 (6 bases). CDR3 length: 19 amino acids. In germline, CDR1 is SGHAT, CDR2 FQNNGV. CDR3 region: CASSLHTGVADFRSSEQYF. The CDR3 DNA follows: TGTGCCAGCAGCTTACACACGGGGGTAGCGGATTTCCGCTCCTCCGAGCAGTACTTC.

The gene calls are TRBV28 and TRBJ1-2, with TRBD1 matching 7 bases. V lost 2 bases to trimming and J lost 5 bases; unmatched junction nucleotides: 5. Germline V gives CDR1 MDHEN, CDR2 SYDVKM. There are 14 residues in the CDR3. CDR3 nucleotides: TGTGCCAGCAGTTTACCCGACAGGGATTATGGCTACACCTTC. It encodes CASSLPDRDYGYTF.

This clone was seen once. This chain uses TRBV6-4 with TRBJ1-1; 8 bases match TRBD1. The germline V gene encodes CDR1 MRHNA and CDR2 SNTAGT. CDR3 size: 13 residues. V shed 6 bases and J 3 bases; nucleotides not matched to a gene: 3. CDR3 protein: CASRLQGDTEAFF. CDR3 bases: TGTGCCAGCAGGCTACAGGGGGACACTGAAGCTTTCTTT.

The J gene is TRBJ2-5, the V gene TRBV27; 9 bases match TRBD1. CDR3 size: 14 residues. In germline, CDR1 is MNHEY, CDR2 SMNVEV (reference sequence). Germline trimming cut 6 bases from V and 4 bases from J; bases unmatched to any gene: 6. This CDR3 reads CASRPQGAGETQYF. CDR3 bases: TGTGCCAGCAGACCACAGGGGGCCGGAGAGACCCAGTACTTC.

The CDR3 loop reads CSVTASRHEQFF. CDR3 coding DNA: TGCAGCGTTACTGCTAGTCGCCATGAGCAGTTCTTC. The chain uses TRBV29-1 and TRBJ2-1, with D unclear. The germline gives CDR1 SQVTM, CDR2 ANQGSEA. The CDR3 totals 12 residues. With 5 bases removed from V and 8 bases from J, the gap between germline ends came to 13 bases.

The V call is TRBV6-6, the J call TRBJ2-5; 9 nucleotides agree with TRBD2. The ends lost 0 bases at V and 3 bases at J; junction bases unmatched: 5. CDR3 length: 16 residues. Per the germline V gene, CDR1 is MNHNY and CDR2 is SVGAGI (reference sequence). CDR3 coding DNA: TGTGCCAGCAGTTACTCAGAGCGGGGGGCGGAAGAGACCCAGTACTTC. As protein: CASSYSERGAEETQYF.

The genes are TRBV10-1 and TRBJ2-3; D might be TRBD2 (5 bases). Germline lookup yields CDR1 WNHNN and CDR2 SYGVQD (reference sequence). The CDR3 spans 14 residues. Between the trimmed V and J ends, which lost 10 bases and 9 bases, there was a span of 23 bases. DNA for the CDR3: TGCGCCACCCAGGAGCAGGTTGGGAGCGGAACGCAGTATTTT. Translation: CATQEQVGSGTQYF.

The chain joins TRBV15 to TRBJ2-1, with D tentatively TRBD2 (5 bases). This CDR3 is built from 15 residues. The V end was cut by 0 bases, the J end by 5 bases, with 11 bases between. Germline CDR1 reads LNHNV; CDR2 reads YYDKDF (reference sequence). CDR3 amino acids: CATSRDPLANNEQFF. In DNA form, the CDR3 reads TGTGCCACCAGCAGAGATCCCCTAGCCAACAATGAGCAGTTCTTC.

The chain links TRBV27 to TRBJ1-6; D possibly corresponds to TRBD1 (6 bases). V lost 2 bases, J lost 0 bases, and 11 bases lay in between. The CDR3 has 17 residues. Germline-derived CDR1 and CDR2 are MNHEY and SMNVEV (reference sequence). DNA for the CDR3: TGTGCCAGCAGTTTAGGGCAGGGGAGCTCCTATAATTCACCCCTCCACTTT. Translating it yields CASSLGQGSSYNSPLHF.

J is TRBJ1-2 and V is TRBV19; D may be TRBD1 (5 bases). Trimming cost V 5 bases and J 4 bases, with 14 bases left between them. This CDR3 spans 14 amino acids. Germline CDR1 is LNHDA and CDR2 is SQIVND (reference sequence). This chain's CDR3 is CASSGHTSGYGYTF. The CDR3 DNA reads TGTGCCAGTAGTGGACACACTAGCGGCTATGGCTACACCTTC.

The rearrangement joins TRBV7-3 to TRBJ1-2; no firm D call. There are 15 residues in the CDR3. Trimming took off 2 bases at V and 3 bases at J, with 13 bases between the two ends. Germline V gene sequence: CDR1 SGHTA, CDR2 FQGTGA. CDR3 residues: CASSLVTWRDYGYTF. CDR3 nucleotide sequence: TGTGCCAGCAGCTTAGTAACCTGGAGAGACTATGGCTACACCTTC.

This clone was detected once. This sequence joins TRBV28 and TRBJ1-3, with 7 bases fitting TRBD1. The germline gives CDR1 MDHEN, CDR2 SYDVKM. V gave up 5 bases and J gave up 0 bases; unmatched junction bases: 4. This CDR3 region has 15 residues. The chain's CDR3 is CASSPGQNSGNTIYF. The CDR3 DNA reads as TGTGCCAGCAGTCCGGGACAGAACTCTGGAAACACCATATATTTT.

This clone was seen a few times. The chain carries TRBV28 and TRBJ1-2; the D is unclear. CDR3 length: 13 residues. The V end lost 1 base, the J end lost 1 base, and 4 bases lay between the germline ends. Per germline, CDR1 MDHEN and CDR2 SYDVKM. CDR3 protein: CASSLFSNYGYTF. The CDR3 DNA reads TGTGCCAGCAGTTTATTTAGTAACTATGGCTACACCTTC.

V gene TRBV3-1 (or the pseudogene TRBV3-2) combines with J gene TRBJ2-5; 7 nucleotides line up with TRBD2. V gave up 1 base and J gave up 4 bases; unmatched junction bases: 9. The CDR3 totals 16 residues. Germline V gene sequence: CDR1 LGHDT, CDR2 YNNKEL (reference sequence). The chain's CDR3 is CASSQAGGGERETQYF. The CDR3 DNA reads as TGTGCCAGCAGCCAAGCTGGGGGAGGGGAAAGAGAGACCCAGTACTTC.

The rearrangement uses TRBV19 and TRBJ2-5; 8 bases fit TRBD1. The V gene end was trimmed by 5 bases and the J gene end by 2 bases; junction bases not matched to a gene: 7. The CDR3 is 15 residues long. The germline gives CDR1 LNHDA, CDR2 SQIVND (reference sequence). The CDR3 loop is CASSPGTGPQETQYF. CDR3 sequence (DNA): TGTGCCAGTAGTCCCGGGACAGGTCCGCAAGAGACCCAGTACTTC.

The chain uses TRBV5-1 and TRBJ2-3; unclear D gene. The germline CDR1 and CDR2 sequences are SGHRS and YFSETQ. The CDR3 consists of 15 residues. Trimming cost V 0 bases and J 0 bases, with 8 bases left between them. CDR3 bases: TGCGCCAGCAGCTTGGTCCCAGATAGCACAGATACGCAGTATTTT. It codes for CASSLVPDSTDTQYF.

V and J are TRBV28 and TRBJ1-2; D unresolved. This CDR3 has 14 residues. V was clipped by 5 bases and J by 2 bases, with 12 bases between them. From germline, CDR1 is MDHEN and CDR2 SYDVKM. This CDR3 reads CASSPAGANYGYTF. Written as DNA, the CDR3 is TGTGCCAGCAGTCCCGCCGGAGCGAACTATGGCTACACCTTC.